This TCR beta chain was observed in a study of blood T cell repertoires in COVID-19. Measured with immunoSEQ multiplex PCR; TCRdb has only the in-frame clones, and not every one. The sample yields roughly 250,000 clones, under 85% seen once. The CDR3 is 12 residues long. Between the trimmed V and J ends, which lost 7 bases and 6 bases, there was a span of 12 bases. Germline CDR1 SEHNR, CDR2 FQNEAQ (reference sequence). Followed longitudinally, the Seattle patients had been enrolled during active infection. Specimen: peripheral blood. The sequence was collected from a human donor with COVID-19, enrolled during active disease. The donor label of this sample is uncertain. The chain links TRBV7-9 to TRBJ1-1, with a possible D match to TRBD1 (6 bases). DNA for the CDR3: TGTGCCAGCACAGGGGTTGGAGCTGAAGCTTTCTTT. Protein sequence: CASTGVGAEAFF.